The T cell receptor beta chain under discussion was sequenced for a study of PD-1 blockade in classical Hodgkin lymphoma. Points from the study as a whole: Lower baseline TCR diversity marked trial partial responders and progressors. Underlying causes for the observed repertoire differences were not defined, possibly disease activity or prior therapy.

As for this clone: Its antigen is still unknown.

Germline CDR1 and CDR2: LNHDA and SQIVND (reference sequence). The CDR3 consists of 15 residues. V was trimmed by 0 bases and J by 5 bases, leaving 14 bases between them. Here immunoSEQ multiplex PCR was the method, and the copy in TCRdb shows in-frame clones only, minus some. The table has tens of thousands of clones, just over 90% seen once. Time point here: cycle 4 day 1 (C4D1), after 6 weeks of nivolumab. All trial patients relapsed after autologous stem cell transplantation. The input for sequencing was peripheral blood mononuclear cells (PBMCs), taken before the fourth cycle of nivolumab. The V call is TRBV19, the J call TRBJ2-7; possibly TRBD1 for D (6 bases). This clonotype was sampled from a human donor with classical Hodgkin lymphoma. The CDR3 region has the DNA TGTGCCAGTAGTATAGATCAACAGGGAAGGGACGAGCAGTACTTC. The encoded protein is CASSIDQQGRDEQYF.